These T cell receptor beta chains were read from a single sample in a study of blood T cells in healthy people across ages. Each CDR3 protein gets one entry after TCRdb re-called the 5' RACE reads with MiXCR. Among some 1.4 million distinct CDR3 sequences listed, 35% to 45% were seen once. The sequenced material came from blood. These receptors originate from a woman in her late teens or twenties in good health. CDR3s include the opening cysteine and the closing phenylalanine or tryptophan.

V gene	CDR3 protein
TRBV3-1	CASSQATPADTQYF
TRBV12-1	CASSVRRPECEKLFF
TRBV3-1	CARPLVGYEYEQYF
TRBV6-5	CASSSLGTGLNTEAFF
TRBV7-8	CASSLGRDFVSGEQYF
TRBV12-3/TRBV12-4	CASSLLAFETQYF
TRBV7-9	CASSLAGDAPPFTDTQYF
TRBV10-3	CAISGGLNEQYF
TRBV21-1	CASSRQGQPQHF
TRBV29-1	CSVEDLPDPHVETQYF
TRBV28	CASSFRDRGLTGELFF
TRBV5-1	CASSLVSDQPQHF
TRBV2	CASRRLAGGDEQYF
TRBV7-2	CASSVNAPPEQYF
TRBV29-1	CSVEAGQVHTEAFF
TRBV20-1	CSARPTSGVSTDTQYF
TRBV29-1	CSVVGRTNYGYTF
TRBV15	CATSSQKFTGFGEQFF
TRBV6-4	CASSIESSYEQYF
TRBV7-3	CASSFGTAASTDTQYF
TRBV28	CASKKGAHEQYF
TRBV5-1	CASSLGHSYGYTF
TRBV7-9	CASSLATGPNQPQHF
TRBV12-3/TRBV12-4	CASEMELTYNEQFF
TRBV9	CASSVAGMGLAGNEQYF
TRBV5-8	CASSWEGGENTEAFF
TRBV27	CASRWREVTGELFF
TRBV30	CARSVFADTQYF
TRBV7-9	CASSDRLAGSGELFF
TRBV2	CASILETNTEAFF
TRBV12-3/TRBV12-4	CASSQIAGGGTDTQYF
TRBV27	CASSLLGRPESPLHF
TRBV2	CDSSGGSGSTIQYF
TRBV6-2/TRBV6-3	CASSYPYNEQYF
TRBV28	CASSLLASGVNEQYF
TRBV7-2	CASSPLWSSQPHNEQFF